This T cell receptor beta chain was profiled in a study of cytomegalovirus exposure and HLA in healthy donors. The V gene lost 0 bases and the J gene lost 2 bases, with 8 bases spanning the gap. CDR1 is MGHRA, CDR2 YSYEKL, per germline. The CDR3 is made up of 15 amino acids. General study findings and limits: Segments of the TCR beta V type were, in most cases, productive about 87% or about 30% of the time in an earlier analysis.

PCR was performed using 60 Vbeta and 13 Jbeta primers. Sequenced by immunoSEQ multiplex PCR; TCRdb stores in-frame clones only, minus some. The sample carries 55,000 to 80,000 clones, 60% to 75% recorded once. Though nominally healthy at sampling, donors likely had unrecorded immune exposures. A note on this clone: Its antigen is not identified.

This rearrangement joins TRBV4-1 to TRBJ1-5; no clear D gene. The source is a man in his forties or fifties in good health and CMV-seropositive. The sample comprised PBMCs. The CDR3: CASSQELQGNQPQHF. CDR3 sequence (DNA): TGCGCCAGCAGCCAAGAATTGCAGGGCAATCAGCCCCAGCATTTT.